Presented here are 21 T cell receptor beta chains from one specimen sequenced in a study of breast tumors, draining lymph nodes, adjacent tissues. TCRdb called the multiplex PCR reads again in MiXCR, with one record for every CDR3 protein. The sample lists about 130,000 distinct CDR3 sequences, 21% seen once, with 2% to 2.5% in the top ten. Samples came from axillary lymph nodes draining the breast cancer. Input material: axillary lymph node tissue. The receptor source for this set is a female donor with breast cancer. Some clones in this sample may be carry-over from other donors' samples.

The V and J genes are TRBV5-1 and TRBJ2-4, with 7 nucleotides matching TRBD2. V shed 2 bases, J shed 1 base, and the junction held 0 bases outside the gene matches. The CDR3 contains 14 residues. Germline assignment: CDR1 SGHRS and CDR2 YFSETQ. CDR3 protein: CASSFGGAKNIQYF. As DNA, the CDR3 is TGCGCCAGCAGCTTCGGGGGGGCCAAAAACATTCAGTACTTC.

This clonotype has a count of ten or more. The chain couples TRBV6-1 to TRBJ1-5; weak D call: TRBD1 (5 bases). Germline V gene sequence: CDR1 MNHNS, CDR2 SASEGT. V lost 3 bases to trimming and J lost 4 bases, with 16 bases between them. The CDR3 is 16 amino acids. The CDR3 coding sequence is TGTGCCAGCAGTGACTCGACAGAAGAAATAAATCAGCCCCAGCATTTT. This encodes CASSDSTEEINQPQHF.

In this sample, this clonotype turned up many times. V is TRBV6-6 and J is TRBJ2-7; 8 nucleotides align to TRBD2. The germline V gene has CDR1 MNHNY and CDR2 SVGAGI (reference sequence). CDR3 length: 13 amino acids. The V gene end was trimmed by 3 bases and the J gene end by 3 bases; junction bases not matched to a gene: 1. The chain's CDR3 is CASSYLAGYEQYF. The CDR3 nucleotides are TGTGCCAGCAGTTATCTAGCGGGCTACGAGCAGTACTTC.

There are many counts of this clonotype. The chain links TRBV18 to TRBJ2-2, with a tentative D call TRBD1 (6 bases). V gave up 2 bases and J gave up 4 bases, with 11 bases separating them. The CDR3 runs to 15 residues. Germline V gives CDR1 KGHSH, CDR2 LQKENI. The CDR3 loop is CASSPSGTTTGELFF. The CDR3 DNA reads as TGTGCCAGCTCACCAAGTGGGACAACCACCGGGGAGCTGTTTTTT.

This clonotype was counted only a few times. The V and J genes are TRBV28 and TRBJ1-5; D gene ambiguous. The CDR3 runs 14 residues. CDR1 MDHEN and CDR2 SYDVKM come from the germline V gene. With 7 bases removed from V and 0 bases from J, the gap between germline ends came to 10 bases. CDR3 DNA: TGTGCCAGCAACCGCCGGGGTAGCAATCAGCCCCAGCATTTT. Translating it yields CASNRRGSNQPQHF.

On this clonotype: This may stem from a read error, because a much larger clone lies one nucleotide away. The chain employs TRBV10-2 and TRBJ1-5; no clear D. This CDR3 is 13 amino acids long. Germline V lookup: CDR1 WSHSY, CDR2 SAAADI. The CDR3 reads CASRDNSNRPQHF. The DNA of the CDR3 is TGCGCCAGCAGAGACAATAGCAATCGGCCCCAGCATTTT.

Note on this clonotype: A read error may explain this, as a much larger clone is one base away. The CDR3 DNA is TGTGCCAGCAAGTCGACAATTAACCAAGGGACCCAGTACTTC. Its translation: CASKSTINQGTQYF. The chain joins TRBV28 to TRBJ2-5, with D hard to call. Per germline, CDR1 MDHEN and CDR2 SYDVKM. CDR3 length: 14 residues.

This clonotype was seen many times. The J gene is TRBJ2-7, the V gene TRBV6-2 or TRBV6-3, with 7 bases aligning to TRBD2. Germline V gene sequence: CDR1 MNHEY, CDR2 SVGEGT. The CDR3 is made up of 15 amino acids. The V segment lost 7 bases and the J segment 3 bases; nucleotides outside the gene matches: 12. The CDR3 sequence: CASTRNAGDGYEQYF. For the CDR3, the DNA is TGTGCCAGCACCCGGAACGCGGGAGATGGCTACGAGCAGTACTTC.

In this sample, this clonotype turned up many times. V is TRBV6-5 and J is TRBJ2-4; D is possibly TRBD1 (6 bases). CDR1 is MNHEY and CDR2 is SVGAGI in the germline V gene. Trimming took off 0 bases at V and 0 bases at J, with 9 bases between the two ends. The CDR3 runs to 16 residues. This CDR3 reads CASSYSGAGAKNIQYF. For the CDR3, the DNA is TGTGCCAGCAGTTACTCGGGGGCGGGAGCCAAAAACATTCAGTACTTC.

The chain uses TRBV20-1 and TRBJ2-1; 10 bases align to TRBD2. CDR3 length: 17 amino acids. The germline CDR1 and CDR2 sequences are DFQATT and SNEGSKA (reference sequence). The V and J ends lost 5 bases and 8 bases, in that order; junction bases with no gene match: 18. CDR3 sequence (DNA): TGCAGTGCTGGCCAGCCCCAGGCTAGCGGGAGTAACTATGAGCAGTTCTTC. Protein: CSAGQPQASGSNYEQFF.

This clonotype was seen ten or more times. The gene calls are TRBV5-1 and TRBJ2-5, with D perhaps matching TRBD2 (5 bases). This CDR3 spans 13 amino acids. V lost 4 bases and J lost 1, with 8 bases in between. CDR1 SGHRS and CDR2 YFSETQ come from the germline V gene. CDR3 DNA: TGCGCCAGCAGCGAGACTACCCAAGAGACCCAGTACTTC. It translates to CASSETTQETQYF.

Only one count was recorded for this clonotype. This chain connects TRBV5-1 to TRBJ2-3; TRBD1 aligns across 9 bases. From germline, CDR1 is SGHRS and CDR2 YFSETQ. With V trimmed by 3 bases and J by 5 bases, 4 bases remained unmatched. This CDR3 is built from 14 residues. The CDR3 here is CASSSGQGRDTQYF. CDR3 DNA: TGCGCCAGCAGCTCCGGACAGGGGCGAGATACGCAGTATTTT. Together with reference TRBV5-1 and TRBJ2-3, the CDR3 gives the full variable domain: KAGVTQTPRYLIKTRGQQVTLSCSPISGHRSVSWYQQTPGQGLQFLFEYFSETQRNKGNFPGRFSGRQFSNSRSEMNVSTLELGDSALYLCASSSGQGRDTQYFGPGTRLTVL.

Of note for this clonotype: A much larger clone lies one base from this, so it may be a read error. V and J are TRBV9 and TRBJ2-1; 13 positions match TRBD2. The CDR3 has 17 residues. CDR1 and CDR2 from the germline V gene are SGDLS and YYNGEE. CDR3 residues: CASSAGLAGVSYDEQFF. The CDR3 nucleotides are TGTGCCAGCAGCGCCGGACTAGCGGGAGTCTCCTACGATGAGCAGTTCTTC.

The chain employs TRBV9 and TRBJ1-1; the D is unclear. Germline CDR1 and CDR2: SGDLS and YYNGEE. The CDR3 spans 13 residues. V was pared by 2 bases and J by 1 base, with 6 bases between. As DNA, the CDR3 is TGTGCCAGCAGCGTCCACGGGAACACTGAAGCTTTCTTT. Residues: CASSVHGNTEAFF.

This chain connects TRBV5-4 to TRBJ2-1; 16 nucleotides align to TRBD2. This CDR3 is 19 amino acids long. V shed 4 bases and J 9 bases; nucleotides not matched to a gene: 16. Germline V lookup: CDR1 SGHNT, CDR2 YYREEE (reference sequence). This CDR3 is CASSPSSGTGTSGRGEQFF. The CDR3 bases are TGTGCCAGCAGCCCTTCGTCAGGGACCGGGACTAGCGGGAGGGGTGAGCAGTTCTTC.

Remarks on this clonotype: It may be a read error: a sequence one base away is much more abundant. The J gene is TRBJ1-3, the V gene TRBV7-3, with D maybe TRBD1 (5 bases). Germline V gene lookup returns CDR1 SGHTA and CDR2 FQGTGA. This CDR3 has 11 residues. In DNA form, the CDR3 reads TGTACCAGGGTAGGCGGAAACGCCATATATTTT. Translated, it gives CTRVGGNAIYF.

This clonotype was detected only once. The chain has TRBV20-1 and TRBJ2-1; 10 nucleotides align to TRBD2. J gave up 3 bases and V 0 bases, and 14 bases lay outside the gene matches. The CDR3 totals 19 residues. Germline CDR1 is DFQATT and CDR2 is SNEGSKA (reference sequence). The CDR3 sequence: CSAREARLAGDPLYNEQFF. Here the CDR3 DNA reads TGCAGTGCTAGAGAGGCTCGGCTAGCGGGAGATCCGCTCTACAATGAGCAGTTCTTC.

This clonotype showed up many times. This sequence joins TRBV3-1 and TRBJ2-7; 11 bases fit TRBD2. The V and J ends lost 8 bases and 11 bases, in that order; junction bases with no gene match: 5. The CDR3 length is 11 residues. Germline CDR1 and CDR2: LGHDT and YNNKEL (reference sequence). DNA for the CDR3: TGTGCCAGCGGGACTAGCGGATTTAAGTACTTC. This sequence encodes CASGTSGFKYF.

The sample holds many counts of this clonotype. This chain links TRBV5-1 with TRBJ1-2; D unclear. V was cut by 5 bases and J by 4 bases, with 9 bases left in between. Per germline, CDR1 SGHRS and CDR2 YFSETQ. The CDR3 has 12 amino acids. CDR3 in amino acids: CASRAGGYGYTF. DNA of the CDR3: TGCGCCAGCAGAGCTGGTGGCTATGGCTACACCTTC.

About this clonotype itself: This CDR3 fails to terminate in the conserved phenylalanine or tryptophan, so it likely reflects a read error. V usage is TRBV28 and J usage is TRBJ2-7; the match to TRBD2 covers 12 bases. The CDR3 spans 14 residues. Germline CDR1 and CDR2: MDHEN and SYDVKM. After removal of 8 bases from V and 8 bases from J, the junction contained 10 bases not matched to a gene. The CDR3 nucleotides are TGTGCCAGCTACCTAGCGGGAGGGCCCTCGAAGCAGTACTCC. It codes for CASYLAGGPSKQYS.

This chain links TRBV28 with TRBJ2-7; weak D call: TRBD2 (6 bases). The length of the CDR3 is 11 residues. Germline V gives CDR1 MDHEN, CDR2 SYDVKM. Trimming removed 10 bases at V and 7 bases at J, with 14 bases between. Written as DNA, the CDR3 is TGTGCCACGACCCTTGGGGGGGAGCAGTACTTC. It codes for CATTLGGEQYF.